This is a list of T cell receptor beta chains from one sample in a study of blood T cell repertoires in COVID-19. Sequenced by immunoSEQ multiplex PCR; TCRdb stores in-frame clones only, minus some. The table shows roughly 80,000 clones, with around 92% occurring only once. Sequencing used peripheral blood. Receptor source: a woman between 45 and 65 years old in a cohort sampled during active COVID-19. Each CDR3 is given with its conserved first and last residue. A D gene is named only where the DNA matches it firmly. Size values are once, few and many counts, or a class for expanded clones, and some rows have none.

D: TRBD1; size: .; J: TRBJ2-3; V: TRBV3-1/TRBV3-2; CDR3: CASSQRQGSSDTQYF; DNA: TGTGCCAGCAGCCAACGACAGGGGTCCTCAGATACGCAGTATTTT
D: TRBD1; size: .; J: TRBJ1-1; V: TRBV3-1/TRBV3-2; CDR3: CASSPFQGANTEAFF; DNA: TGTGCCAGCAGCCCCTTCCAGGGGGCGAACACTGAAGCTTTCTTT
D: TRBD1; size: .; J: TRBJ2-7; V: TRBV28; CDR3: CASSSSTGKRNEQYF; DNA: TGTGCCAGCAGTTCCTCGACAGGGAAACGGAACGAGCAGTACTTC
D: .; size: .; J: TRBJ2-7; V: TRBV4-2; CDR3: CASSQDQGPYEQYF; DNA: TGTGCCAGCAGCCAAGATCAGGGCCCCTACGAGCAGTACTTC
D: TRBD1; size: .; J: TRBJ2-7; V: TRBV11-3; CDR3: CASSAGQGAHEQYF; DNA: TGTGCCAGCAGCGCGGGACAGGGGGCCCACGAGCAGTACTTC
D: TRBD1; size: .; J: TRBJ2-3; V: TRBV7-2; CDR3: CASSFSGTGTDTQYF; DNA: TGTGCCAGCAGCTTCTCCGGGACAGGGACAGATACGCAGTATTTT
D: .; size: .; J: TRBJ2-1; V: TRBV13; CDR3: CASSLPPDSYNEQFF; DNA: TGTGCCAGCAGCTTACCCCCAGACTCCTACAATGAGCAGTTCTTC
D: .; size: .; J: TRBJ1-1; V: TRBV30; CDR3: CAWTGPPDFLMPPRTEAFF; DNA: TGTGCCTGGACGGGTCCACCGGACTTTTTAATGCCCCCGAGAACTGAAGCTTTCTTT
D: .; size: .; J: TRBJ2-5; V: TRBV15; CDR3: CATSRGSRVGGETQYF; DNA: TGTGCCACCAGCAGAGGGTCCAGGGTGGGAGGAGAGACCCAGTACTTC
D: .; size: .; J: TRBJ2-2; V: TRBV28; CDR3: CATLVTGELFF; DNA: TGTGCCACCCTTGTCACCGGGGAGCTGTTTTTT
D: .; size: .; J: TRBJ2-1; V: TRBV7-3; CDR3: CASSDPSRQQFF; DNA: TGTGCCAGCAGCGACCCGTCGCGGCAGCAGTTCTTC
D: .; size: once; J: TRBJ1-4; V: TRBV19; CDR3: CASRPGHEDEKLFF; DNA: TGTGCCAGTAGACCGGGACACGAGGATGAAAAACTGTTTTTT
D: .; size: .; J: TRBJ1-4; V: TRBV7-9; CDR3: CASSLGGGYNEKLFF; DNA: TGTGCCAGCAGCTTAGGCGGTGGTTACAATGAAAAACTGTTTTTT
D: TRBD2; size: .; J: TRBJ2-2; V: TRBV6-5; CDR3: CASSYSGTRTGELFF; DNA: TGTGCCAGCAGTTACTCCGGGACTAGAACCGGGGAGCTGTTTTTT
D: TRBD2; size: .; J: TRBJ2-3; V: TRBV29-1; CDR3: CSVERTSGNFGTQYF; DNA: TGCAGCGTTGAACGGACTAGCGGGAATTTTGGTACGCAGTATTTT
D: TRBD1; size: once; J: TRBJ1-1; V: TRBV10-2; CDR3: CASRLDRLNTEAFF; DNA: TGCGCCAGCAGACTGGACAGGTTGAACACTGAAGCTTTCTTT
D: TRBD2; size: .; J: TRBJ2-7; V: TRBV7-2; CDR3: CASSLWGGYEQYF; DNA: TGTGCCAGCAGCTTGTGGGGGGGCTACGAGCAGTACTTC
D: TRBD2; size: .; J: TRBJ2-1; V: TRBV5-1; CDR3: CASSLRPATSGLFNEQFF; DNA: TGCGCCAGCAGCTTACGACCCGCAACTAGCGGGCTTTTCAATGAGCAGTTCTTC
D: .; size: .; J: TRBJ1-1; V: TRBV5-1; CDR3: CASSKTDMNTEAFF; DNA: TGCGCCAGCAGCAAAACAGATATGAACACTGAAGCTTTCTTT
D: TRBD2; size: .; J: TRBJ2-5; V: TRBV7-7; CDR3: CASSFGGGPLSETQYF; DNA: TGTGCTAGCAGCTTCGGGGGAGGGCCGCTATCTGAGACCCAGTACTTC
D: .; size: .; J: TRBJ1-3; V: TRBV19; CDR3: CASGLTGNTIYF; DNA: TGTGCCAGTGGCCTTACTGGAAACACCATATATTTT
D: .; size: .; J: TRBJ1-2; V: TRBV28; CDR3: CASRRDRTGLYGYTF; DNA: TGTGCCAGCAGGAGAGACCGAACAGGGCTCTATGGCTACACCTTC
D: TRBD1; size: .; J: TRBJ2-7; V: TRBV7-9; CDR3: CASSLGVGTGGGYEQYF; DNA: TGTGCCAGCAGCTTAGGGGTAGGGACAGGAGGGGGGTACGAGCAGTACTTC
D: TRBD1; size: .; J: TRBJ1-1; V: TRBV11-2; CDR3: CASSLGPTGGTEAFF; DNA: TGTGCCAGCAGCTTAGGCCCGACAGGGGGCACTGAAGCTTTCTTT
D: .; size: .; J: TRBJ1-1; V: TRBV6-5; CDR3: CASNRVPHTEAFF; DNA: TGTGCCAGTAACAGGGTACCCCACACTGAAGCTTTCTTT
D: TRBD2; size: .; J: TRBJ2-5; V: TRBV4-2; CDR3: CASSQRTSGGVTETQYF; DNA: TGTGCCAGCAGCCAACGGACTAGCGGGGGTGTTACTGAGACCCAGTACTTC
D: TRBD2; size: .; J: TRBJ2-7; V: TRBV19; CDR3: CASSMSGRTNEQYF; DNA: TGTGCCAGTAGTATGAGCGGGAGGACTAACGAGCAGTACTTC
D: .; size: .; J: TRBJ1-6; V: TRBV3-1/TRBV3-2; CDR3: CASSPRQTFNSPLHF; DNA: TGTGCCAGCAGCCCGCGACAGACCTTTAATTCACCCCTCCACTTT
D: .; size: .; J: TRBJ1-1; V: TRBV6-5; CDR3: CASKPDSSNTEAFF; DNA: TGTGCCAGCAAACCGGACTCCTCGAACACTGAAGCTTTCTTT
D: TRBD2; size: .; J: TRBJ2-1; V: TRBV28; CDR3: CASSSRTSGSRGEQFF; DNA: TGTGCCAGCAGTTCCAGGACTAGCGGGAGCCGGGGTGAGCAGTTCTTC
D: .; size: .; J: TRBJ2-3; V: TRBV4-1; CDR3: CASSPRPGSLTDTQYF; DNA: TGCGCCAGCAGCCCCCGGCCCGGGAGTCTCACAGATACGCAGTATTTT
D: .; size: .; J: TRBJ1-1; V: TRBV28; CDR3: CASSLYTGNTEAFF; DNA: TGTGCCAGCAGTTTATATACAGGGAACACTGAAGCTTTCTTT
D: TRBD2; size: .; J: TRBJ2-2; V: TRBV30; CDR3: CAWRPTGLVVGELFF; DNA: TGTGCCTGGAGGCCTACGGGACTAGTTGTCGGGGAGCTGTTTTTT
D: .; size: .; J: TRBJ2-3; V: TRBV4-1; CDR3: CASSWGLTDTQYF; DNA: TGCGCCAGCAGCTGGGGACTCACAGATACGCAGTATTTT
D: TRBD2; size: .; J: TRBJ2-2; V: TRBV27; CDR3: CASRTGTTYTGELFF; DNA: TGTGCCAGCAGAACCGGGACTACCTACACCGGGGAGCTGTTTTTT
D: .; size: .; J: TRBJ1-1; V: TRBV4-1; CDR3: CASSQTWETEAFF; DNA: TGCGCCAGCAGCCAGACCTGGGAGACTGAAGCTTTCTTT